This TCR beta chain emerged from a study of identical twins (TCRdb year 2016). With respect to the entire study: The study deep-sequenced TCR alpha and beta repertoires from monozygotic twins, unrelated adults of various ages and cord blood to test whether fetal clonotypes persist. To rule out contamination, the twin experiments were replicated at different times with different library preparation protocols. The study at large found these results: Invariant T cells such as MAIT and iNKT could partly confound zero-insertion analyses, although diverse VJ usage argued against such confounding for most clonotypes. Out-of-frame TCR alpha sequences shared between twins showed an excess of low generation-probability sequences compared with coincidental sharing between unrelated individuals. Because the same donors could not be followed over many years, the conclusions depended on cross-sectional statistical analysis. In monozygotic twins, recombination models systematically underestimated out-of-frame TCR alpha sharing, but the models matched the sharing seen between unrelated individuals. A weaker excess of twin sharing was found in beta out-of-frame sequences because the signal-to-noise ratio was lowered by fewer shared sequences. Fewer insertions were carried by abundant cord blood beta clonotypes; a weaker similar trend was observed in young adult naive repertoires, while no such trend was observed in memory repertoires.

In regard to this clonotype: The clone's antigen remains unknown. Base qualities are missing; no much larger clone stands one base away.

V is trimmed back by 7 bases and J by 4 bases, and the junction contains 4 bases that no gene match accounts for. From the cysteine up to the phenylalanine, the CDR3 has a length of 13 residues. Just CDR3 DNA is preserved here, 39 bases in frame from base 1. The germline V gene gives CDR1 as SNHLY and CDR2 as FYNNEI. All donors were healthy Caucasians. Miltenyi CD45RO+ enrichment and human naive T-cell isolation kits were used to isolate memory (CD45RO+) and naive T cells from PBMC. Preparation of the library involved 5' RACE. The instrument given in TCRdb is Illumina HiSeq 2000. A universal primer binding site was added through template switching, and the final cDNA carried a unique molecular identifier so that TCR cDNA molecules could be counted accurately. Specific primers in the conserved constant-segment region were used to synthesize first-strand cDNA for the TCR alpha and beta chains. To control for contamination, every cDNA library was double barcoded, receiving both a SMART-Mk sample barcode and Illumina barcodes. TruSeq adapter sequences and Illumina sample barcodes were added in two successive PCR steps. The Illumina HiSeq platform was used with custom primers to sequence TCR alpha and beta cDNA libraries. Turning to the authors' computational methods: MiGEC processed the raw reads to extract unique molecular identifiers, while MiXCR was used to determine the CDR3 positions. Recombination models were inferred per individual with the repgenHMM and IGoR tools using an EM algorithm. Shared clonotypes were analyzed with the tcR package in R, and sharing was normalized by the product of cloneset sizes. Out-of-frame nonproductive sequences were analyzed to study raw recombination free of thymic and clonal selection effects. TCRdb trimmed the raw reads at Q25, called clones with MiXCR and kept productive beta chains. Every entry covers one CDR3 protein and lists the most common genes and DNA from its rows. These V and J calls rely on TCRdb rather than the paper's analysis. For this sample the table gives a few hundred thousand distinct CDR3 sequences, of which approximately 10% were detected only once. Approximately 9.1% of the sample is taken by the ten largest.

The sequenced sample was memory T cells sorted from blood. The cell subset or site label here, explained by the study, means: CD45RO+ enriched T cells. This TCR was sampled from a man aged 50 to 60 in good health. The chain links TRBV2 with TRBJ2-7; TRBD1 agrees with 10 junctional bases. CDR3 reads: CASTPDRGYEQYF. In nucleotides, the sequence is TGTGCCAGCACTCCGGACAGGGGGTACGAGCAGTACTTC. With the rest looked up from the reference TRBV2 and TRBJ2-7 genes rather than sequenced, the full variable domain is EPEVTQTPSHQVTQMGQEVILRCVPISNHLYFYWYRQILGQKVEFLVSFYNNEISEKSEIFDDQFSVERPDGSNFTLKIRSTKLEDSAMYFCASTPDRGYEQYFGPGTRLTVT.